This is a list of T cell receptor beta chains from one sample in a study of T cells in Graves' hyperthyroidism and ophthalmopathy. TCRdb re-derived calls from the multiplex PCR reads in MiXCR, one entry per CDR3 protein. The sample lists fewer than 110,000 distinct CDR3 sequences; approximately 15% were seen once. The sequenced material came from blood. These receptors originate from a woman between 50 and 59 years old with Graves' hyperthyroidism. Each CDR3 is given with its conserved first and last residue. A D gene is named only where the DNA matches it firmly. The size field is filled for only some rows; it gives once, few, many or a size class.

V	D	J	size	CDR3	DNA
TRBV20-1	TRBD2	TRBJ2-2	many	CSALSLAGGTGELFF	TGCAGTGCTCTGAGCTTAGCGGGAGGCACCGGGGAGCTGTTTTTT
TRBV7-3	.	TRBJ2-2	once	CASSLMQTTTGELFF	TGTGCCAGCAGCTTAATGCAGACCACCACCGGGGAGCTGTTTTTT
TRBV13	.	TRBJ2-1	many	CASSPPGPGYNEQFF	TGTGCCAGCAGCCCCCCGGGACCGGGTTACAATGAGCAGTTCTTC
TRBV30	TRBD1	TRBJ1-2	many	CAWNRGNYGYTF	TGTGCCTGGAACAGGGGAAACTATGGCTACACCTTC
TRBV19	TRBD1	TRBJ2-2	many	CASRGKTGTGGRNTGELFF	TGTGCCAGTAGGGGGAAAACCGGGACAGGGGGCCGGAACACCGGGGAGCTGTTTTTT
TRBV2	TRBD2	TRBJ2-7	.	CASSTPGLAVTYEQYF	TGTGCCAGCAGTACCCCGGGACTAGCGGTGACCTACGAGCAGTACTTC
TRBV7-9	.	TRBJ2-1	many	CASSLVIGGINNEQFF	TGTGCCAGCAGCTTAGTAATTGGAGGGATTAACAATGAGCAGTTCTTC
TRBV5-1	.	TRBJ2-2	many	CASSKDSTGPTGELFF	TGCGCCAGCAGCAAGGACTCAACGGGACCGACCGGGGAGCTGTTTTTT
TRBV5-1	TRBD1	TRBJ1-1	many	CASGGQGVTEAFF	TGCGCCAGCGGGGGACAGGGGGTGACTGAAGCTTTCTTT
TRBV28	TRBD2	TRBJ2-3	.	CASRPAGTSSSDTQYF	TGTGCCAGCAGACCAGCCGGGACTAGCAGTTCAGATACGCAGTATTTT
TRBV18	TRBD2	TRBJ2-3	many	CASSPVAGDTDTQYF	TGTGCCAGCTCACCTGTAGCGGGAGACACAGATACGCAGTATTTT
TRBV29-1	TRBD2	TRBJ2-1	many	CSVSGSSYNEQFF	TGCAGCGTCAGCGGGAGCTCCTACAATGAGCAGTTCTTC
TRBV11-1	TRBD1	TRBJ2-5	many	CASSPREGAVEAQYF	TGTGCCAGCAGCCCCAGAGAGGGGGCGGTAGAGGCCCAGTACTTC
TRBV11-1	TRBD2	TRBJ2-3	.	CASSVTGLAGPLNTDMQYF	TGTGCCAGCAGCGTGACGGGACTAGCGGGACCTTTGAACACAGATATGCAGTATTTT
TRBV3-1	.	TRBJ1-1	.	CANSQRRGVGTEAFF	TGTGCCAACAGCCAGAGGCGGGGGGTTGGTACTGAAGCTTTCTTT
TRBV19	.	TRBJ1-1	many	CASSHRRDHTEAFF	TGTGCCAGTAGTCACAGACGCGATCACACTGAAGCTTTCTTT
TRBV5-6	.	TRBJ2-7	many	CASSPGRTYEQYF	TGTGCCAGCAGCCCGGGACGGACCTACGAGCAGTACTTC
TRBV12-3/TRBV12-4	TRBD1	TRBJ2-3	many	CASRGQGPDTQYF	TGTGCCAGCCGGGGACAGGGTCCAGATACGCAGTATTTT
TRBV9	TRBD2	TRBJ2-7	many	CASSVDPGGPGEQYF	TGTGCCAGCAGCGTAGACCCGGGAGGGCCGGGGGAGCAGTACTTC
TRBV12-3/TRBV12-4	TRBD2	TRBJ2-5	few	CASSGTSGRETQYF	TGTGCCAGCAGTGGGACTAGCGGGAGAGAGACCCAGTACTTC
TRBV6-1	.	TRBJ1-2	many	CASTSFLPPEYGYTF	TGTGCCAGCACGAGCTTCCTCCCTCCAGAGTATGGCTACACCTTC
TRBV20-1	TRBD2	TRBJ2-3	many	CSATSGSTDTQYF	TGCAGTGCTACTAGCGGTAGTACAGATACGCAGTATTTT
TRBV5-1	TRBD1	TRBJ2-7	.	CASYPGQEYYEQYF	TGCGCCAGCTACCCGGGACAGGAGTACTACGAGCAGTACTTC
TRBV7-9	TRBD2	TRBJ2-1	many	CASSSPGQETSGSYNEQFF	TGTGCCAGCAGCTCACCGGGACAGGAGACTAGCGGGTCGTACAATGAGCAGTTCTTC
TRBV2	TRBD1	TRBJ2-5	many	CASSDGDRTGTQYF	TGTGCCAGCAGTGACGGGGACAGGACAGGGACCCAGTACTTC
TRBV11-2	.	TRBJ2-2	many	CASSFAGHTGELFF	TGTGCCAGCAGCTTCGCAGGGCACACCGGGGAGCTGTTTTTT
TRBV10-3	TRBD1	TRBJ2-7	many	CATGGTGGSEQYF	TGTGCCACAGGGGGGACAGGGGGGTCGGAGCAGTACTTC
TRBV9	TRBD2	TRBJ2-3	many	CASSVAAAGSTDTQYF	TGTGCCAGCAGCGTAGCAGCAGCGGGGTCCACAGATACGCAGTATTTT
TRBV3-1	.	TRBJ2-7	many	CASSPLRVWDEQYF	TGTGCCAGCAGTCCACTCCGCGTTTGGGACGAGCAGTACTTC
TRBV3-1	.	TRBJ2-2	many	CASSPPVAGELFF	TGTGCCAGCAGCCCCCCCGTTGCCGGGGAGCTGTTTTTT